This entry lists 31 T cell receptor beta chains sequenced from one sample in a study of T cells expressing NK-cell markers (dated by TCRdb to about 2020). The library was generated by 5' RACE. The instrument was an Illumina HiSeq 2000. The reads were reprocessed in TCRdb, with one entry per CDR3 protein sequence and no accompanying DNA. The sample table holds about 540,000 distinct CDR3 sequences. Approximately 3.6% of the sample lies in the top ten. The specimen sequenced was blood T cells: a sorted CD56 or NKG2C T cell subset, CD4+ or CD8+ T cells, or bulk PBMC T cells (not recorded which). The receptors come from a man aged 18 to 30 in good health. Donor details come from another sample of the same person, matched by shared clones.

This chain joins TRBV19 and TRBJ2-1; TCRdb names TRBD2, which stays unverified in the absence of DNA. This CDR3 comprises 20 residues. Germline V gene data show CDR1 as LNHDA and CDR2 as SQIVND (reference sequence). The chain's CDR3 is CASSVGLAGVNPSSYNEQFF. Filled out from reference TRBV19 and TRBJ2-1, the complete variable domain reads DGGITQSPKYLFRKEGQNVTLSCEQNLNHDAMYWYRQDPGQGLRLIYYSQIVNDFQKGDIAEGYSVSREKKESFPLTVTSAQKNPTAFYLCASSVGLAGVNPSSYNEQFFGPGTRLTVL.

This sequence joins TRBV9 and TRBJ2-5; TCRdb reports TRBD1, a call that lacks DNA to check it against. Germline loops: CDR1 SGDLS, CDR2 YYNGEE. The CDR3 length is 16 residues. The CDR3: CASSVGISDRKETQYF.

The rearrangement uses TRBV10-3 and TRBJ2-1; TCRdb's D call, TRBD2, is unchecked because there is no DNA. This CDR3 is 15 amino acids long. From germline, CDR1 is ENHRY and CDR2 SYGVKD. The CDR3 here is CAISGGVSSYNEQFF.

V is TRBV5-6 and J is TRBJ2-2. The germline V gene has CDR1 SGHDT and CDR2 YYEEEE. CDR3 length equals 11 residues. The CDR3 protein is CASSITGELFF.

J is TRBJ2-1 and V is TRBV24-1; the D call of TRBD2 rests on TCRdb alone, since no DNA is present to check it. Germline-derived CDR1 and CDR2 are KGHDR and SFDVKD. This CDR3 has 14 residues. The CDR3 reads CATSDLDSGNEQFF.

The chain joins TRBV7-2 to TRBJ2-3; the TCRdb call, TRBD1, lacks DNA for checking. CDR1 is SGHTA and CDR2 is FQGNSA in the germline V gene. There are 15 residues in the CDR3. CDR3 sequence: CASSLWGYGADTQYF.

The chain uses TRBV20-1 and TRBJ2-5; TCRdb calls TRBD2, which cannot be checked without DNA. Per germline, CDR1 DFQATT and CDR2 SNEGSKA (reference sequence). This CDR3 has 13 residues. The CDR3 protein is CSVLAGVVKTQYF.

The chain joins TRBV7-3 to TRBJ2-1; TCRdb's D call of TRBD2 is untestable without DNA. The V gene's germline CDR1 is SGHTA and CDR2 FQGTGA. This CDR3 contains 16 residues. CDR3 amino acids: CASSPGTSGPNNEQFF. The full variable domain, completed using reference TRBV7-3 and TRBJ2-1, is GAGVSQTPSNKVTEKGKYVELRCDPISGHTALYWYRQSLGQGPEFLIYFQGTGAADDSGLPNDRFFAVRPEGSVSTLKIQRTERGDSAVYLCASSPGTSGPNNEQFFGPGTRLTVL.

The V and J genes are TRBV7-2 and TRBJ2-5; TCRdb selects TRBD2, and the lack of DNA leaves this call unchecked. This CDR3 region has 16 residues. Germline lookup yields CDR1 SGHTA and CDR2 FQGNSA. CDR3 sequence reads: CASSSRLAGGIETQYF.

The chain links TRBV6-1 to TRBJ1-1. From germline, CDR1 is MNHNS and CDR2 SASEGT. CDR3 length equals 14 residues. The CDR3 is CASRGSLPNTEAFF.

The V and J genes are TRBV12-5 and TRBJ2-1; as DNA is missing, the TRBD2 call by TCRdb cannot be tested. Germline lookup yields CDR1 LGHNT and CDR2 FRNRAP. The CDR3 consists of 15 residues. The CDR3 region is CASGNGTRFGNEQFF.

The chain carries TRBV5-1 and TRBJ2-5; the D gene TCRdb calls, TRBD2, cannot be checked with no DNA. The length of the CDR3 is 18 residues. CDR1 and CDR2 from the germline V gene are SGHRS and YFSETQ. The CDR3 is CASSFNAGTSGNQETQYF.

The CDR3 reads CSVGMGVYTEAFF. This chain joins TRBV29-1 and TRBJ1-1. Germline V gene sequence: CDR1 SQVTM, CDR2 ANQGSEA. The CDR3 consists of 13 residues.

The chain links TRBV29-1 to TRBJ2-1; the TCRdb call, TRBD2, lacks DNA for checking. Germline V gene data show CDR1 as SQVTM and CDR2 as ANQGSEA. The CDR3 runs 14 residues. Here the CDR3 reads CSVLWSRRNNEQFF.

This chain's CDR3 is CASSHDGFYGYTF. V and J are TRBV4-1 and TRBJ1-2. Looked up from germline, CDR1 is MGHRA and CDR2 is YSYEKL. CDR3 length: 13 residues.

The genes are TRBV12-3 or TRBV12-4 and TRBJ1-3. The CDR3 extends over 13 amino acids. CDR3 sequence reads: CASRLRSGNTIYF.

This chain links TRBV20-1 with TRBJ1-6. This CDR3 contains 18 residues. Germline V CDR1 and CDR2: DFQATT, SNEGSKA (reference sequence). The chain's CDR3 is CSARDQRQGSSYNSPLHF.

The chain combines TRBV29-1 with TRBJ1-2; TCRdb lists TRBD1, though no DNA is available to test this call. The CDR3 is 12 residues long. The germline V gene has CDR1 SQVTM and CDR2 ANQGSEA. Here the CDR3 reads CSVDFGAYGYTF.

The rearrangement uses TRBV4-1 and TRBJ2-5; the D gene TCRdb calls, TRBD2, cannot be checked with no DNA. Germline CDR1 reads MGHRA; CDR2 reads YSYEKL. The CDR3 contains 15 residues. CDR3 region: CASSQLAGVEETQYF.

This chain links TRBV29-1 with TRBJ2-7; the D gene TCRdb calls, TRBD1, cannot be checked with no DNA. The CDR3 is made up of 13 amino acids. The germline V gene has CDR1 SQVTM and CDR2 ANQGSEA. The CDR3 is CSAGTGGSYEQYF.

This chain links TRBV6-6 with TRBJ2-3. This CDR3 contains 14 residues. Per germline, CDR1 MNHNY and CDR2 SVGAGI (reference sequence). The chain's CDR3 is CASTTVPSTDTQYF.

This sequence joins TRBV25-1 and TRBJ1-4; TCRdb's D gene call, TRBD1, goes unchecked for lack of DNA. Looked up from germline, CDR1 is MGHDK and CDR2 is SYGVNS. This CDR3 region has 14 residues. The CDR3 here is CATQRQGGSEKLFF.

The rearrangement uses TRBV11-2 and TRBJ2-5. The CDR3 covers 12 residues. CDR1 and CDR2 from the germline V gene are SGHAT and FQNNGV. The CDR3 spells CASSGLRETQYF.

The chain joins TRBV20-1 to TRBJ1-1; TCRdb indicates TRBD1, and absent DNA this call remains unverified. From germline, CDR1 is DFQATT and CDR2 SNEGSKA (reference sequence). The CDR3 consists of 15 residues. The CDR3 sequence: CSALNPDRGLSEAFF.

This chain uses TRBV27 with TRBJ1-6; TCRdb's D call, TRBD1, is unchecked because there is no DNA. The CDR3 is 12 residues long. Germline CDR1 and CDR2: MNHEY and SMNVEV (reference sequence). The CDR3 protein is CASSLQGSPLHF.

The chain is built from TRBV6-2 or TRBV6-3 and TRBJ1-1; as DNA is missing, the TRBD1 call by TCRdb cannot be tested. Germline values: CDR1 MNHEY, CDR2 SVGEGT. This CDR3 comprises 17 residues. CDR3 amino acids: CASSYSMGDRGSTEAFF.

The rearrangement joins TRBV6-5 to TRBJ2-2. CDR1 is MNHEY, CDR2 SVGAGI, per germline. This CDR3 has 14 residues. CDR3: CASSIGRLVGELFF.

This sequence joins TRBV7-9 and TRBJ1-2; TCRdb's assignment of TRBD1 cannot be checked, as there is no DNA. The CDR3 totals 15 residues. Germline CDR1 and CDR2: SEHNR and FQNEAQ (reference sequence). The CDR3 is CASSLRPGASYGYTF.

The chain combines TRBV27 with TRBJ1-5; TCRdb's D gene call, TRBD1, goes unchecked for lack of DNA. Germline V gene data show CDR1 as MNHEY and CDR2 as SMNVEV (reference sequence). The CDR3 has 15 residues. CDR3 loop: CASSIGGQGNQPQHF.

V is TRBV20-1 and J is TRBJ2-3; TCRdb's D gene call, TRBD2, goes unchecked for lack of DNA. The length of the CDR3 is 15 residues. From germline, CDR1 is DFQATT and CDR2 SNEGSKA (reference sequence). This CDR3 reads CSAPGTFSSTDTQYF.

The V gene is TRBV5-1, the J gene TRBJ2-3; checking the TCRdb D call of TRBD1 is not possible without DNA. Germline values: CDR1 SGHRS, CDR2 YFSETQ. This CDR3 is 14 amino acids long. Here the CDR3 reads CASKGALSTDTQYF.